This TCR beta chain was profiled in a study of blood T cell repertoires in COVID-19. For the study at large: Samples representing acute and convalescent COVID-19 were sourced from the United States, Italy and Spain. PBMCs, B-cell-depleted T cells, or T cells provided the cDNA or gDNA that made up the material.

The table came from immunoSEQ multiplex PCR; TCRdb's copy has only in-frame clones and leaves some out. The repertoire holds 85,000 to 120,000 clones, with 75% to 90% as singletons. During active infection, Seattle patients enrolled and were then monitored through disease. The CDR3 is 14 amino acids. The V gene's germline CDR1 is ENHRY and CDR2 SYGVKD. J lost 0 bases, V lost 6 bases, and 2 bases had no gene match. The receptor's source is a woman between 45 and 60 years old with COVID-19, enrolled during active disease. The rearrangement joins TRBV10-3 to TRBJ1-1, with 9 bases aligning to TRBD1. The sequencing sample was made of peripheral blood. CDR3 sequence reads: CAIRQGALNTEAFF. The CDR3 DNA reads as TGTGCCATCAGACAGGGGGCCCTGAACACTGAAGCTTTCTTT.